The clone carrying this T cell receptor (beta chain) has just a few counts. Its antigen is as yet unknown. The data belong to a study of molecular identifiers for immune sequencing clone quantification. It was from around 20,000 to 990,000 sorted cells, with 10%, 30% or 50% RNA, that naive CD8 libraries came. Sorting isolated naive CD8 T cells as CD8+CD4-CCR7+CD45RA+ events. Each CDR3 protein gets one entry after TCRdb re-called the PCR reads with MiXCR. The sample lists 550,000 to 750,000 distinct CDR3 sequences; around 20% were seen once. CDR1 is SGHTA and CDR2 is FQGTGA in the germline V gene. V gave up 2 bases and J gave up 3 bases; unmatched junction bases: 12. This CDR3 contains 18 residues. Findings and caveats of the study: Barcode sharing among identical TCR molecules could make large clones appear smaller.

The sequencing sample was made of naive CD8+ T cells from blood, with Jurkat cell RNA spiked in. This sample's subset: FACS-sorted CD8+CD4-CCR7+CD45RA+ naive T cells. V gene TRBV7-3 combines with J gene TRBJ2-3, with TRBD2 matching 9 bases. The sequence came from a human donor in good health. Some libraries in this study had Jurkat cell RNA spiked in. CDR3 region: CASSLGVGAGGPTDTQYF. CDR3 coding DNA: TGTGCCAGCAGCTTAGGAGTGGGGGCGGGAGGGCCGACAGATACGCAGTATTTT.